This record concerns one T cell receptor (beta chain) sequence. The sample comes from a study of neoadjuvant nivolumab and ipilimumab in lung cancer. Produced via immunoSEQ multiplex PCR; TCRdb's table is partial and in-frame only. The sample records more than 25,000 clones, about 76% being singletons. CDR1 is SGHTA, CDR2 FQGTGA, per germline. The CDR3 covers 15 residues. V shed 1 base and J 3 bases; nucleotides not matched to a gene: 3. Sample: tumor tissue, taken after neoadjuvant nivolumab, alone or with ipilimumab, at or shortly before surgery. The TCR sequence derives from an adult with non-small cell lung cancer. V is TRBV7-3 and J is TRBJ2-3, with 8 bases lining up with TRBD1. The CDR3 loop reads CASSLKQGATDTQYF. CDR3 in DNA: TGTGCCAGCAGCTTAAAGCAGGGGGCAACAGATACGCAGTATTTT.